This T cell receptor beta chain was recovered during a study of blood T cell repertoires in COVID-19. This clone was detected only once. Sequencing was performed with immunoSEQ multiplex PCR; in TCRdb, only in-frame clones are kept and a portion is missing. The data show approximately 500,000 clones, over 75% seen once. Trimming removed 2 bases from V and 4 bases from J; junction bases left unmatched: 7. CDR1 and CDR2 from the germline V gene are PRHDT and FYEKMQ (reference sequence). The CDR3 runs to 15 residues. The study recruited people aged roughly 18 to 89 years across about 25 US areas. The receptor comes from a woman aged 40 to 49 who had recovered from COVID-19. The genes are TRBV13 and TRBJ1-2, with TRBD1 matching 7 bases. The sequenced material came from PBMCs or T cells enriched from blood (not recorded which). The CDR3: CASSLQGGPSYGYTF. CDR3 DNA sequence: TGTGCCAGCAGCTTACAAGGGGGCCCTAGCTATGGCTACACCTTC. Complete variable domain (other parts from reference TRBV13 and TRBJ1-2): AAGVIQSPRHLIKEKRETATLKCYPIPRHDTVYWYQQGPGQDPQFLISFYEKMQSDKGSIPDRFSAQQFSDYHSELNMSSLELGDSALYFCASSLQGGPSYGYTFGSGTRLTVV.